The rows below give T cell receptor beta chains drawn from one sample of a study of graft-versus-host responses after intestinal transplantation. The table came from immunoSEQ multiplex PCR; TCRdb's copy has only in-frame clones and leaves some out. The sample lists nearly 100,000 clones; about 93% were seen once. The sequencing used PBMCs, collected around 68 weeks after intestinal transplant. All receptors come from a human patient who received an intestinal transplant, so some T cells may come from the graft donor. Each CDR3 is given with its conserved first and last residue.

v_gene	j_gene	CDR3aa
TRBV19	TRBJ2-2	CASSIAPGDTGELFF
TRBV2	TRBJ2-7	CASSTGTGYEQYF
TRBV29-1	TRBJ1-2	CSAYRDRGGYTF
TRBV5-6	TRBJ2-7	CASSLLDRATYEQYF
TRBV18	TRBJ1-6	CASSPPGQRENSPLHF
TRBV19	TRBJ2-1	CASSIRLSNEQFF
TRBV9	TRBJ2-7	CASSVGGVGSEQYF
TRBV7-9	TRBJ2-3	CASSLAPWTGGGPDTQYF
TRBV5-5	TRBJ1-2	CASSLPSMDGYTF
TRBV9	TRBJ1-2	CASSPQGGREYGYTF
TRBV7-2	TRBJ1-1	CASSLGGGGAFF
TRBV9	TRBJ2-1	CASSVVGRVQFF
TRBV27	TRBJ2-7	CASSTRQGLSYEQYF
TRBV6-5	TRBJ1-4	CASTWIATNEKLVF
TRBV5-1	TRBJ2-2	CASSLEGDTGELFF
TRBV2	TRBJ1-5	CASGQEGNQPQHF
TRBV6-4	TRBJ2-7	CASSPNWGSYEQYF
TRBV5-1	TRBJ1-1	CASSLGPDWNTEAFF
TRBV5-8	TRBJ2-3	CASSLGPVRQYF
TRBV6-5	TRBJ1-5	CASSRDRGHQPQHF
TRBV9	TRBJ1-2	CASSEGGQGTAGYTF
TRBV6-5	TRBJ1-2	CASSSRVPYGYTF
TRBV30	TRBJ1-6	CAWTIPTQEGTGEGSPLHF
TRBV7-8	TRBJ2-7	CASSPPGQGAWEQYF
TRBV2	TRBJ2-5	CASTPGSAGGLGETQYF
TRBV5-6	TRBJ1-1	CASSLRGGAEAFF
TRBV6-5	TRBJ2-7	CASTRRQGDYEQYF
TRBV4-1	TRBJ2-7	CASSQGTGGNSEQYF
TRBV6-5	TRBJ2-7	CASSYSGGRMDEQYF
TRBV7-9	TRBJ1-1	CASSEGMTEAFF
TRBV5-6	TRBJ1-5	CASSLGRNNQPQHF
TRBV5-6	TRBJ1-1	CASSLASEAFF
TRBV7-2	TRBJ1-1	CASSLGRPTGALNTEAFF
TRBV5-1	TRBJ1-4	CASSDEKSPDEKLFF
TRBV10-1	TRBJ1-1	CASSESRGRNTEAFF
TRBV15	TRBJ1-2	CATSTSLIGADGDYGYTF
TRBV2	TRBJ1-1	CASSPRLAEAFF
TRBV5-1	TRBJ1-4	CASSSSRDRPNEKLFF
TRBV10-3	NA	CAISAPGQGTLEQYF
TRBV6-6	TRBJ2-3	CATQPTRQSPDTQYF
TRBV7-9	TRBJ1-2	CASSPIGGIYGYTF
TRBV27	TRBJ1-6	CATHGVSYNSPLHF
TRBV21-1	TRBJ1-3	CASNPGQGEGNTIYF
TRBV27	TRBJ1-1	CASSLLTGATEAFF
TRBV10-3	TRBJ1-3	CAIMAGSGNTIYF
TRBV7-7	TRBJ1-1	CASSPVGEAFF
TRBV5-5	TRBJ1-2	CASSPGGAEYGYTF
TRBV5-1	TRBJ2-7	CASSSSFVEQYF
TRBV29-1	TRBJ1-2	CSVSVVRGQTYGYTF
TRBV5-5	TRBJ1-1	CASSPRTGAWAFF